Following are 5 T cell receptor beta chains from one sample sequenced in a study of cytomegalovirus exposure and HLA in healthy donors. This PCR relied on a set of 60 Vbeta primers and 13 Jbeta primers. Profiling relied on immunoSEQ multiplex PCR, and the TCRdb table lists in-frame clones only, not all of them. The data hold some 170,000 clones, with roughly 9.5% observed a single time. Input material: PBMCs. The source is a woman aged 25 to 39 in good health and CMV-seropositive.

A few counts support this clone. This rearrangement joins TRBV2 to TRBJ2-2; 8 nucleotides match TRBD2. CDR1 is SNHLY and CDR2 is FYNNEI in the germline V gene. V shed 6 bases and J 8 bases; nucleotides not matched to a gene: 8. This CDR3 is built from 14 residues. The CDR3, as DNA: TGTGCCAGCAGCCGAACGGGAGGGAGAGGGGAGCTGTTTTTT. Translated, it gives CASSRTGGRGELFF.

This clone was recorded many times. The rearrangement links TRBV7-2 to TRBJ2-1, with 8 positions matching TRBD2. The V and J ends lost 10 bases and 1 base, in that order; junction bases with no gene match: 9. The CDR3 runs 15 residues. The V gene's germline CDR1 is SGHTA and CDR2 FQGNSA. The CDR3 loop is CATKKTSGSYNEQFF. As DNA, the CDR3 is TGTGCCACCAAAAAAACTAGCGGTTCCTACAATGAGCAGTTCTTC.

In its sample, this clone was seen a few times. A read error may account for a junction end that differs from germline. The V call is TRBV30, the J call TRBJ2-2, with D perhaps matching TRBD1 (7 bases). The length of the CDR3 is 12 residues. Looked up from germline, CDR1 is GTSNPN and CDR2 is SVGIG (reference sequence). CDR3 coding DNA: TGTGTATGGGGGAGGAACACAGGGGAGATGTTTTTT. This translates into CVWGRNTGEMFF. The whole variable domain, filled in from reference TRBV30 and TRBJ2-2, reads SQTIHQWPATLVQPVGSPLSLECTVEGTSNPNLYWYRQAAGRGLQLLFYSVGIGQISSEVPQNLSASRPQDRQFILSSKKLLLSDSGFYLCVWGRNTGEMFFGEGSRLTVL.

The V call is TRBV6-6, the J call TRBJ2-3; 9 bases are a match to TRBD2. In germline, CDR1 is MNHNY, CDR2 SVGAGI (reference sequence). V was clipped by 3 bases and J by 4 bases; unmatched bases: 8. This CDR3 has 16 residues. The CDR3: CASSYSSAGGADTQYF. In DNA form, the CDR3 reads TGTGCCAGCAGTTATTCCTCGGCGGGAGGGGCAGATACGCAGTATTTT.

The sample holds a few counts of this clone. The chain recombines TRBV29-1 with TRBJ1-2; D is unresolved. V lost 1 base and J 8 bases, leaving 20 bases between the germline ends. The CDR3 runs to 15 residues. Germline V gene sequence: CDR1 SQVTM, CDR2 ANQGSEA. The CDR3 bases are TGCAGCGTTGAAGCGAGGTCAGGCCGCACGGGAGGCTACACCTTC. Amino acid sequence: CSVEARSGRTGGYTF.